This T cell receptor beta chain originates from a study of beta chain features in type 1 diabetes. About the research overall: Across all samples, roughly 99 million sorted cells were examined.

Each sorted fraction was over 98% pure. Whole-study findings and limits: PCR might show a preference for shorter templates, equally across patients and controls. TCRB CDR3s were moderately but significantly shorter in Type 1 diabetes patients in all four CD4+ subsets. A pattern of fewer insertions and more deletions at VDJ junctions was seen in type 1 diabetes patients.

Losses at the gene ends were 4 bases for V and 7 bases for J; bases not matched to a gene: 14. CDR3 length equals 17 residues. Germline V lookup: CDR1 SQVTM, CDR2 ANQGSEA. Concerning this clone itself: Antigen specificity is unknown.

Expressed TCRB transcripts got sequenced, as all isolated RNA was reverse transcribed. Assay: immunoSEQ multiplex PCR; the TCRdb copy retains only in-frame clones and omits some. The repertoire has around 280,000 clones, 15% of them found once; the top ten carry 0.015% to 0.017%. Specimen: naive CD4+ T cells from blood. This chain uses TRBV29-1 with TRBJ2-1, with 12 bases matching TRBD2. The clonotype originates from a man younger than 35 with type 1 diabetes. CDR3 protein: CSVVKFLAGGSVNEQFF. The CDR3 DNA reads TGCAGCGTTGTAAAGTTTCTAGCGGGAGGGAGCGTGAATGAGCAGTTCTTC.